Below are 25 T cell receptor beta chains sequenced from a single sample in a study of cytomegalovirus exposure and HLA in healthy donors. Use of 60 Vbeta and 13 Jbeta primers characterized the PCR. The table came from immunoSEQ multiplex PCR; TCRdb's copy has only in-frame clones and leaves some out. Found here are 110,000 to 150,000 clones, about 80% of them singletons; the top ten hold approximately 9.7%. Material: PBMCs. These receptors all come from an older woman in good health and CMV-seropositive.

V is TRBV6-7 and J is TRBJ2-1; perhaps TRBD2 as D (6 bases). TRBV6-7 is classed as an ORF, of uncertain function. V was shortened by 10 bases and J by 9 bases, with 13 bases between the two germline ends. The length of the CDR3 is 11 residues. Here the CDR3 reads CANHHGGEQFF. The CDR3 DNA reads as TGTGCCAACCACCACGGGGGTGAGCAGTTCTTC.

The chain couples TRBV5-6 to TRBJ1-1; D is undetermined. V was clipped by 1 base and J by 0 bases, with 10 bases between them. Germline CDR1 SGHDT, CDR2 YYEEEE. CDR3 size: 15 residues. This CDR3 reads CASSLIDTVNTEAFF. The CDR3 DNA reads TGTGCCAGCAGCTTGATCGACACTGTGAACACTGAAGCTTTCTTT.

V is TRBV5-1 and J is TRBJ2-7, with 8 bases identical to TRBD1. V shed 3 bases, J shed 5 bases, and the junction held 7 bases outside the gene matches. Germline V gene data show CDR1 as SGHRS and CDR2 as YFSETQ. There are 14 residues in the CDR3. In DNA, the CDR3 is TGCGCCAGCAGCTCGCAGGGGGCGCCCAACGAGCAGTACTTC. Amino acid sequence: CASSSQGAPNEQYF.

The CDR3 coding sequence is TGCGCCAGCAGTGTGAGTGCGAGCGGGAGCTCCTACGAGCAGTACTTC. This translates into CASSVSASGSSYEQYF. The V and J genes are TRBV10-1 and TRBJ2-7, with TRBD2 identical over 8 bases. Germline CDR1 and CDR2: WNHNN and SYGVQD (reference sequence). J lost 0 bases, V lost 4 bases, and 8 bases had no gene match. CDR3 length: 16 residues.

The rearrangement uses TRBV19 and TRBJ2-1, with 9 bases identical to TRBD1. With V trimmed by 7 bases and J by 9 bases, 10 bases remained unmatched. The CDR3 runs 14 residues. CDR1 is LNHDA, CDR2 SQIVND, per germline (reference sequence). In DNA, the CDR3 is TGTGCCAGTACCCGGACAGGGGCAACGGGTGAGCAGTTCTTC. Amino acids: CASTRTGATGEQFF.

This sequence joins TRBV11-3 and TRBJ1-5; D may be TRBD1 (5 bases). The germline V gene has CDR1 SGHNT and CDR2 YENEEA. The CDR3 has 13 amino acids. Trimming took off 6 bases at V and 5 bases at J, with 11 bases between the two ends. DNA for the CDR3: TGTGCCAGCAGTTGGGGGGGGGATCAGCCCCAGCATTTT. Its translation: CASSWGGDQPQHF.

The V and J genes are TRBV5-1 and TRBJ2-7, with TRBD1 identical over 9 bases. Germline V gene sequence: CDR1 SGHRS, CDR2 YFSETQ. V dropped 4 bases and J dropped 0; count of bases not matched to a gene: 2. The CDR3 has 14 amino acids. CDR3 amino acids: CASSGQGSSYEQYF. CDR3 nucleotide sequence: TGCGCCAGCAGCGGACAGGGGAGCTCCTACGAGCAGTACTTC. The entire variable domain, with the rest obtained from reference TRBV5-1 and TRBJ2-7, is as follows: KAGVTQTPRYLIKTRGQQVTLSCSPISGHRSVSWYQQTPGQGLQFLFEYFSETQRNKGNFPGRFSGRQFSNSRSEMNVSTLELGDSALYLCASSGQGSSYEQYFGPGTRLTVT.

The V gene is TRBV7-2, the J gene TRBJ2-1; 11 bases align to TRBD2. Per germline, CDR1 SGHTA and CDR2 FQGNSA. The CDR3 sequence is 15 residues long. Germline trimming cut 2 bases from V and 4 bases from J; bases unmatched to any gene: 1. The CDR3 DNA is TGTGCCAGCAGCTTAACTAGCGGGGGATACAATGAGCAGTTCTTC. As protein: CASSLTSGGYNEQFF. Supplemented by reference TRBV7-2 and TRBJ2-1, the full variable domain reads GAGVSQSPSNKVTEKGKDVELRCDPISGHTALYWYRQSLGQGLEFLIYFQGNSAPDKSGLPSDRFSAERTGGSVSTLTIQRTQQEDSAVYLCASSLTSGGYNEQFFGPGTRLTVL.

This clone was seen just once. The genes are TRBV6-5 and TRBJ2-1, with a weak D call TRBD2 (6 bases). The CDR3 extends over 16 amino acids. CDR1 and CDR2 (germline): MNHEY, SVGAGI. V gave up 0 bases and J gave up 3 bases, with 12 bases separating them. CDR3 residues: CASSYSSAGRYNEQFF. CDR3 nucleotide sequence: TGTGCCAGCAGTTACTCATCTGCGGGACGCTACAATGAGCAGTTCTTC.

The rearrangement links TRBV4-1 to TRBJ2-5; 9 bases are a match to TRBD1. The tail of the sequence fits TRBJ2-7 better, so the J call may be wrong. Germline lookup yields CDR1 MGHRA and CDR2 YSYEKL. The CDR3 runs to 15 residues. CDR3: CASSSRTGEGYEQYF. CDR3 bases: TGCGCCAGCAGCTCCCGGACAGGGGAGGGCTACGAGCAGTACTTC.

This clone is a singleton in its sample. The chain is built from TRBV6-5 and TRBJ2-1; D unresolved. CDR1 MNHEY and CDR2 SVGAGI come from the germline V gene. Deletions cut 2 bases from V and 7 bases from J, with 9 bases between. The length of the CDR3 is 13 residues. CDR3 nucleotides: TGTGCCAGCAGTTACCCCCTCCGGAATGAGCAGTTCTTC. Encoded protein: CASSYPLRNEQFF.

J is TRBJ2-5 and V is TRBV28; 7 nucleotides match TRBD1. Germline V gene data show CDR1 as MDHEN and CDR2 as SYDVKM. CDR3 length equals 13 residues. Trimming at V came to 7 bases and at J to 5 bases, leaving 7 bases not matched to a gene. Here the CDR3 reads CASTKQGWETQYF. The CDR3 DNA reads as TGTGCCAGCACCAAACAGGGGTGGGAGACCCAGTACTTC.

V usage is TRBV19 and J usage is TRBJ2-7, with TRBD1 matching over 7 bases. The germline CDR1 and CDR2 sequences are LNHDA and SQIVND (reference sequence). The CDR3 is made up of 17 amino acids. V lost 5 bases and J lost 1; bases outside the gene matches: 14. The CDR3 bases are TGTGCCAGTAGTTCCTACAGGGGCCCCCATGAGTCCTACGAGCAGTACTTC. It specifies CASSSYRGPHESYEQYF.

The gene calls are TRBV7-6 and TRBJ2-2, with D possibly being TRBD1 (5 bases). In germline, CDR1 is SGHVS, CDR2 FNYEAQ. V was shortened by 5 bases and J by 0 bases, with 16 bases between the two germline ends. This CDR3 has 17 amino acids. The CDR3 region has the DNA TGTGCCAGCAGCCTAACCCCCCGACAGACGAACACCGGGGAGCTGTTTTTT. Its protein is CASSLTPRQTNTGELFF.

There are a few counts of this clone. J is TRBJ2-7 and V is TRBV7-2; D is possibly TRBD1 (6 bases). CDR3 length: 14 residues. Germline V gene lookup returns CDR1 SGHTA and CDR2 FQGNSA. V lost 2 bases and J 5 bases, leaving 13 bases between the germline ends. This CDR3 reads CASSLYRESNEQYF. The CDR3 DNA reads as TGTGCCAGCAGCTTATACAGGGAGTCGAACGAGCAGTACTTC.

The V and J genes are TRBV15 and TRBJ1-1, with 9 bases fitting TRBD1. The CDR3 has 16 amino acids. CDR1 is LNHNV and CDR2 is YYDKDF in the germline V gene (reference sequence). The trim removed 1 base at V and 5 bases at J, leaving 8 bases unmatched. The DNA for the CDR3 is TGTGCCACCAGCAGAGGCGCGGGACAGGGAAGGACTGAAGCTTTCTTT. Its translation: CATSRGAGQGRTEAFF.

The chain combines TRBV29-1 with TRBJ1-4, with a weak D call TRBD1 (6 bases). This CDR3 region has 13 residues. The germline V gene has CDR1 SQVTM and CDR2 ANQGSEA. V was pared by 7 bases and J by 4 bases, with 13 bases between. CDR3 bases: TGCAGCGCCAGGGACACTGATAATGAAAAACTGTTTTTT. Protein product: CSARDTDNEKLFF.

This clone appeared once. The chain carries TRBV2 and TRBJ1-2; 10 nucleotides align to TRBD1. This CDR3 region has 14 residues. V dropped 3 bases and J dropped 8; count of bases not matched to a gene: 6. Germline values: CDR1 SNHLY, CDR2 FYNNEI. This chain's CDR3 is CASSEDRGVGGYTF. For the CDR3, the DNA is TGTGCCAGCAGTGAGGACAGGGGGGTGGGGGGCTACACCTTC.

This chain uses TRBV28 with TRBJ2-3; possible D gene TRBD2, 6 bases. Germline V gives CDR1 MDHEN, CDR2 SYDVKM. This CDR3 is 14 amino acids long. V lost 3 bases and J 6 bases, leaving 13 bases between the germline ends. This CDR3 reads CASSFGGNSDTQYF. The CDR3 DNA follows: TGTGCCAGCAGTTTTGGAGGGAATTCTGATACGCAGTATTTT.

This clone was counted between two and nine times. The chain carries TRBV27 and TRBJ2-3, with unresolved D. Germline CDR1 reads MNHEY; CDR2 reads SMNVEV (reference sequence). The CDR3 spans 13 residues. Deletions cut 5 bases from V and 4 bases from J, with 10 bases between. CDR3 sequence (DNA): TGTGCCAGCAGTATGTCCGCGGCAGATACGCAGTATTTT. Protein: CASSMSAADTQYF.

This chain's CDR3 is CASSAGRGELFF. For the CDR3, the DNA is TGCGCCAGCAGTGCAGGGCGCGGGGAGCTGTTTTTT. V is TRBV10-2 and J is TRBJ2-2, with D tentatively TRBD1 (5 bases). Looked up from germline, CDR1 is WSHSY and CDR2 is SAAADI. Trimming left V 4 bases short and J 7 bases short, with 7 bases between. This CDR3 is 12 amino acids long.

The genes are TRBV11-3 and TRBJ2-3; no clear D. V lost 2 bases and J 6 bases, leaving 6 bases between the germline ends. This CDR3 spans 12 amino acids. CDR1 is SGHNT and CDR2 is YENEEA in the germline V gene. The CDR3 nucleotides are TGTGCCAGCAGCTTATCCCGGGATACGCAGTATTTT. Translated, it gives CASSLSRDTQYF.

Only one count was recorded for this clone. V is TRBV6-1 and J is TRBJ1-4; 10 bases fit TRBD1. Trimming cost V 4 bases and J 5 bases; bases outside gene matches: 1. Germline lookup yields CDR1 MNHNS and CDR2 SASEGT. CDR3 length: 14 residues. CDR3 amino acids: CASSGGQGNEKLFF. The DNA of the CDR3 is TGTGCCAGCAGTGGGGGACAGGGGAATGAAAAACTGTTTTTT.

This clone came up a few times. The chain combines TRBV4-1 with TRBJ1-4, with D hard to call. CDR3 length: 15 residues. With 2 bases removed from V and 6 bases from J, the gap between germline ends came to 13 bases. Germline lookup yields CDR1 MGHRA and CDR2 YSYEKL. The CDR3 region is CASSQLVVADEKLFF. In nucleotides, the CDR3 is TGCGCCAGCAGCCAATTGGTCGTAGCTGATGAAAAACTGTTTTTT.

This chain uses TRBV30 with TRBJ1-2; D not resolved. This CDR3 spans 13 amino acids. The germline CDR1 and CDR2 sequences are GTSNPN and SVGIG (reference sequence). The CDR3 region is CAVQWARVGGYTF. DNA for the CDR3: TGTGCTGTTCAGTGGGCTCGAGTGGGTGGCTACACCTTC.